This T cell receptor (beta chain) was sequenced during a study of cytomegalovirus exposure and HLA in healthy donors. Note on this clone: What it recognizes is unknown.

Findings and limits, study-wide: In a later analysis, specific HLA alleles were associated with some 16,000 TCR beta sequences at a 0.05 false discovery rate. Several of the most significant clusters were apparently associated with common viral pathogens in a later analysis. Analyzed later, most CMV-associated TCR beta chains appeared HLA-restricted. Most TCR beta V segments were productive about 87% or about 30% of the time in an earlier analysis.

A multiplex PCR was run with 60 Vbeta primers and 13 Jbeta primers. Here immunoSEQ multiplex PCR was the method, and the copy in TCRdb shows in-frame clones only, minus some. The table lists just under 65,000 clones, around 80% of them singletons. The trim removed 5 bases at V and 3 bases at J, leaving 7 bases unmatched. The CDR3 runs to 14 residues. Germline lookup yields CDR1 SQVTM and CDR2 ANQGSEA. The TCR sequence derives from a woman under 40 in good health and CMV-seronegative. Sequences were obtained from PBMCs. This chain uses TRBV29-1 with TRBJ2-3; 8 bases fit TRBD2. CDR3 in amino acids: CSVLRGGRTDTQYF. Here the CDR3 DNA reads TGCAGCGTTCTCCGGGGGGGCCGGACAGATACGCAGTATTTT.